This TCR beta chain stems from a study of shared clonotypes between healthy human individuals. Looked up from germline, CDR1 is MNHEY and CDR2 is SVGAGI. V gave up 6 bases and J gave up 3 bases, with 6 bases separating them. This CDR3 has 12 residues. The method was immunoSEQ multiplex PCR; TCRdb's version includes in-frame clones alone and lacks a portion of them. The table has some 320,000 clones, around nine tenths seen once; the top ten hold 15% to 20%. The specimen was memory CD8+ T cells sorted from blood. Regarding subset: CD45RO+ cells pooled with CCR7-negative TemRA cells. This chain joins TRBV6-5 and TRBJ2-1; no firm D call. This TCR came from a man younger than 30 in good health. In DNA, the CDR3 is TGTGCCAGCAGCCCCAGCTACAATGAGCAGTTCTTC. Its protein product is CASSPSYNEQFF.